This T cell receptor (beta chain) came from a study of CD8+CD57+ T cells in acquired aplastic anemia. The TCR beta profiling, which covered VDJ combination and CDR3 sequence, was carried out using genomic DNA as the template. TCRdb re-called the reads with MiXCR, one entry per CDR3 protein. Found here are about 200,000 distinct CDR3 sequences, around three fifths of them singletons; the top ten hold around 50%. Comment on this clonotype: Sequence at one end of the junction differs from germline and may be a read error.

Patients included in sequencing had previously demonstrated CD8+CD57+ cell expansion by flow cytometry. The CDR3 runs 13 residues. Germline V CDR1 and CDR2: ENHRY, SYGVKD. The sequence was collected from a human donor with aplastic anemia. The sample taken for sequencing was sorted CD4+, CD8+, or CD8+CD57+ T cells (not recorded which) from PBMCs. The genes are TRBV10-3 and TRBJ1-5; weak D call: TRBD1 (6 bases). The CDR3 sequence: CASSEQGQQPQHF. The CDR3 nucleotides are TGTGCCAGCAGTGAACAGGGTCAGCAGCCCCAGCATTTT.